The 10 T cell receptor beta chains reported below all come from one sample, sequenced in a study of PD-L1 blockade in urothelial cancer. Sequencing used immunoSEQ multiplex PCR; TCRdb keeps in-frame clones, though not all of them. The sample holds about 72,000 clones, 84% seen once. The sample consisted of PBMCs, taken around atezolizumab (anti-PD-L1) treatment. The source of these receptors is an older man with urothelial cancer.

This sequence joins TRBV11-3 and TRBJ2-3, with a tentative D call TRBD2 (6 bases). Trimming removed 1 base at V and 2 bases at J, with 7 bases between. The CDR3 spans 14 residues. CDR1 is SGHNT, CDR2 YENEEA, per germline. The chain's CDR3 is CASSLGGVTDTQYF. The CDR3 DNA is TGTGCCAGCAGCTTAGGGGGGGTCACAGATACGCAGTATTTT.

This clone was recorded only once. The rearrangement joins TRBV9 to TRBJ2-1, with TRBD2 identical over 7 bases. The J segment lost 0 bases and the V segment lost 4 bases, leaving 7 bases of the junction unmatched. The CDR3 extends over 16 amino acids. Germline values: CDR1 SGDLS, CDR2 YYNGEE. The CDR3 loop is CASSPRGRSSYNEQFF. CDR3 in DNA: TGTGCCAGCAGCCCGCGGGGGAGAAGCTCCTACAATGAGCAGTTCTTC.

J is TRBJ2-5 and V is TRBV5-1, with D perhaps TRBD2 (6 bases). The CDR3 consists of 13 residues. Germline V gives CDR1 SGHRS, CDR2 YFSETQ. Trimming took 2 bases from V and 5 from J, leaving 10 bases between them. CDR3 sequence (DNA): TGCGCCAGCAGCTTCAGCGGGCAGGAGACCCAGTACTTC. Translated: CASSFSGQETQYF.

This clone was observed a few times. This chain links TRBV6-1 with TRBJ1-3; D is possibly TRBD1 (5 bases). The CDR3 covers 15 residues. Germline values: CDR1 MNHNS, CDR2 SASEGT. V shed 8 bases and J shed 2 bases, with 16 bases lying between them. The CDR3 coding sequence is TGTGCCAGCCGCGGGGCACCTCGCCCTGGAAACACCATATATTTT. Protein: CASRGAPRPGNTIYF.

The CDR3 DNA follows: TGTGCCAGCAGCTTGGCGGGACAGGATAATCAGCCCCAGCATTTT. As protein: CASSLAGQDNQPQHF. The J gene is TRBJ1-5, the V gene TRBV5-6; 8 bases map to TRBD1. This CDR3 comprises 15 residues. From germline, CDR1 is SGHDT and CDR2 YYEEEE. V lost 0 bases and J lost 4; bases outside the gene matches: 3.

The chain recombines TRBV19 with TRBJ1-1; D gene unclear. Deletions cut 3 bases from V and 0 bases from J, with 8 bases between. Germline V lookup: CDR1 LNHDA, CDR2 SQIVND (reference sequence). The CDR3 is 14 residues long. CDR3 loop: CASSMRIMNTEAFF. The CDR3 DNA follows: TGTGCCAGTAGTATGAGGATAATGAACACTGAAGCTTTCTTT.

This chain joins TRBV28 and TRBJ1-3; tentative D call: TRBD1 (6 bases). The ends were cut back, 6 bases at V and 8 bases at J, with 17 bases in the middle. The CDR3 is 14 amino acids. Germline loops: CDR1 MDHEN, CDR2 SYDVKM. This CDR3 reads CASSTAQGRDTIYF. The CDR3 bases are TGTGCCAGCAGCACTGCTCAGGGGCGAGACACCATATATTTT.

This clone was seen a handful of times. The chain combines TRBV29-1 with TRBJ2-1, with D perhaps matching TRBD1 (5 bases). The CDR3 extends over 12 amino acids. Trimming took 0 bases from V and 9 from J, leaving 9 bases between them. Germline loops: CDR1 SQVTM, CDR2 ANQGSEA. CDR3 amino acids: CSVEDLGLEQFF. The CDR3 DNA reads TGCAGCGTTGAAGATTTGGGGCTTGAGCAGTTCTTC.

The rearrangement uses TRBV6-1 and TRBJ1-5, with D perhaps TRBD1 (5 bases). The CDR3 sequence is 15 residues long. Germline values: CDR1 MNHNS, CDR2 SASEGT. The ends were cut back, 7 bases at V and 1 base at J, with 14 bases in the middle. Here the CDR3 reads CASIGGAGSNQPQHF. In nucleotides, the CDR3 is TGTGCCAGCATTGGAGGGGCAGGCAGCAATCAGCCCCAGCATTTT.

The chain recombines TRBV2 with TRBJ2-7, with 7 bases lining up with TRBD1. Germline CDR1 and CDR2: SNHLY and FYNNEI. The junction had 4 bases not matched to a gene; V was cut back by 8 bases and J by 0 bases. This CDR3 has 13 residues. CDR3 DNA sequence: TGTGCCAGCGGAAGGGACAGCTCCTACGAGCAGTACTTC. As protein: CASGRDSSYEQYF.